This is a list of T cell receptor beta chains from one sample in a study of Ad26.COV2.S vaccination and SARS-CoV-2 variants. The data were produced by immunoSEQ multiplex PCR, yet TCRdb's version contains in-frame clones alone and is incomplete. The data contain over 130,000 clones, roughly 88% of them seen just once; the ten biggest clones take up 4% to 6%. Sequences were derived from peripheral blood, sampled after recovery from COVID-19. The receptors were sampled from a human donor who had recovered from COVID-19. The conserved cysteine and the conserved F or W are not part of the CDR3 here. A D gene is named only where the DNA matches it firmly.

j_call: TRBJ1-3; v_call: TRBV10-2; d_call: NA; cdr3_aa: ASSEWRIAGNTIY
j_call: TRBJ2-1; v_call: TRBV9; d_call: TRBD2; cdr3_aa: ASSVASGGNNEQF
j_call: TRBJ2-1; v_call: TRBV20-1; d_call: NA; cdr3_aa: SAETHEQF
j_call: TRBJ1-1; v_call: TRBV5-1; d_call: NA; cdr3_aa: ASSPKQVAPDTEAF
j_call: TRBJ1-1; v_call: TRBV27; d_call: NA; cdr3_aa: ASSPGEHTEAF
j_call: TRBJ1-2; v_call: TRBV19; d_call: TRBD1; cdr3_aa: ASSSLRGQDYGYT
j_call: TRBJ2-1; v_call: TRBV18; d_call: NA; cdr3_aa: ASSPTGGGGYNEQF
j_call: TRBJ2-3; v_call: TRBV5-1; d_call: NA; cdr3_aa: ASSLPGPDTDTQY
j_call: TRBJ1-2; v_call: TRBV9; d_call: NA; cdr3_aa: ASSDPDEATVRFPGYT
j_call: TRBJ1-2; v_call: TRBV28; d_call: NA; cdr3_aa: ASSRVLPSGYT
j_call: TRBJ1-1; v_call: TRBV6-6; d_call: NA; cdr3_aa: ASSYLAGTNTEAF
j_call: TRBJ1-2; v_call: TRBV19; d_call: NA; cdr3_aa: ASSIGGEANYGYT
j_call: TRBJ2-1; v_call: TRBV9; d_call: NA; cdr3_aa: ASSVEGWSYNEQF
j_call: TRBJ2-2; v_call: TRBV6-5; d_call: TRBD1; cdr3_aa: ASTWDRTTGELF
j_call: TRBJ2-5; v_call: TRBV25-1; d_call: NA; cdr3_aa: ASSETQGRETQY